The 27 T cell receptor beta chains in this list originate from one sample, sequenced in a study of regulatory T cells in long-lasting Graves disease (dated by TCRdb to the early 2020s). The sample's time point label is to be understood as: persistent/refractory GD, antithyroid drugs over 5 years with positive TRAb. For both TCR sequencing and RNA sequencing, RNA was extracted from PBMCs in TRIzol. The library came from multiplex PCR. Sequenced on an Illumina HiSeq 4000. To build TCR beta libraries, CDR3 regions were amplified by Arm-PCR using iRepertoire HTBI primers. TCRdb applied fastp at Q25 and MiXCR to the public reads, then kept only in-frame beta chains. Here each entry gathers all rows of one CDR3 protein and keeps the most common genes and DNA. The sample contains 400,000 to 600,000 distinct CDR3 sequences, 20% to 25% of them found a single time. The ten largest account for approximately 6.4% of the sample.

The sequences come from peripheral blood mononuclear cells (PBMCs), collected when the disease was refractory, from a patient treated with antithyroid drugs. Receptor source: a female donor with Graves disease.

This clonotype occurred many times. The J gene is TRBJ2-1, the V gene TRBV12-3 or TRBV12-4; 13 bases match TRBD2. V dropped 5 bases and J dropped 8; count of bases not matched to a gene: 12. The CDR3 length is 17 residues. The CDR3 region is CASSPPGTSGTLDEQFF. CDR3 bases: TGTGCCAGCAGTCCCCCCGGGACTAGCGGGACCCTCGATGAGCAGTTCTTC.

The V call is TRBV5-4, the J call TRBJ1-1; D gene uncertain. Trimming removed 2 bases at V and 1 base at J, with 9 bases between. CDR1 SGHNT and CDR2 YYREEE come from the germline V gene (reference sequence). CDR3 size: 14 residues. The CDR3 loop is CASSFEGSNTEAFF. CDR3 bases: TGTGCCAGCAGCTTTGAAGGGTCGAACACTGAAGCTTTCTTT.

The rearrangement links TRBV20-1 to TRBJ2-7; D might be TRBD1 (6 bases). This CDR3 is built from 12 residues. Germline V lookup: CDR1 DFQATT, CDR2 SNEGSKA (reference sequence). V was trimmed by 5 bases and J by 5 bases, leaving 13 bases between them. CDR3 sequence reads: CSAFPQGNEQYF. DNA of the CDR3: TGCAGTGCTTTTCCACAGGGAAACGAGCAGTACTTC.

This clonotype was detected many times. The chain joins TRBV28 to TRBJ1-2, with 8 bases that match TRBD1. The V gene end was trimmed by 6 bases and the J gene end by 4 bases; junction bases not matched to a gene: 4. The CDR3 runs to 13 residues. Germline CDR1 is MDHEN and CDR2 is SYDVKM. For the CDR3, the DNA is TGTGCCAGCAGCCACGGACAGGGCTATGGCTACACCTTC. This translates into CASSHGQGYGYTF.

In its sample, this clonotype was seen many times. The chain employs TRBV12-3 or TRBV12-4 and TRBJ2-7; possibly TRBD2 for D (6 bases). The CDR3 is made up of 15 amino acids. The V gene lost 6 bases and the J gene lost 5 bases, with 20 bases spanning the gap. CDR3: CASRRGLRWRDEQYF. In DNA form, the CDR3 reads TGTGCCAGCAGACGGGGACTGAGGTGGAGAGACGAGCAGTACTTC.

The chain has TRBV5-4 and TRBJ1-1; 7 bases match TRBD1. Unmatched junction bases numbered 14, after V lost 6 bases and J lost 0 bases. Germline CDR1 is SGHNT and CDR2 is YYREEE (reference sequence). CDR3 size: 17 residues. Here the CDR3 reads CASKPWAQGGLNTEAFF. In DNA, the CDR3 is TGTGCCAGCAAGCCCTGGGCCCAGGGGGGACTGAACACTGAAGCTTTCTTT.

This clonotype was seen repeatedly, ten times or more. V and J are TRBV6-5 and TRBJ1-2; TRBD1 might be the D (5 bases). This CDR3 spans 16 amino acids. CDR1 and CDR2 from the germline V gene are MNHEY and SVGAGI. V was shortened by 2 bases and J by 1 base, with 14 bases between the two germline ends. Written as DNA, the CDR3 is TGTGCCAGCAGTTACCTTGGGACGGAATATAACTATGGCTACACCTTC. It yields the protein CASSYLGTEYNYGYTF.

The V gene is TRBV25-1, the J gene TRBJ1-3, with 7 bases fitting TRBD1. This CDR3 has 17 residues. The germline gives CDR1 MGHDK, CDR2 SYGVNS. V lost 2 bases, J lost 3 bases, and 10 bases stayed unmatched. Here the CDR3 reads CASSERLGGAYGNTIYF. In nucleotides, the CDR3 is TGTGCCAGCAGTGAAAGGTTAGGGGGCGCGTATGGAAACACCATATATTTT. Full variable domain (remainder filled in from reference TRBV25-1 and TRBJ1-3): EADIYQTPRYLVIGTGKKITLECSQTMGHDKMYWYQQDPGMELHLIHYSYGVNSTEKGDLSSESTVSRIRTEHFPLTLESARPSHTSQYLCASSERLGGAYGNTIYFGEGSWLTVV.

CDR3 bases: TGTGCCAGCAGCGTAACGGACTTGAGCTCCTACAATGAGCAGTTCTTC. Translation gives CASSVTDLSSYNEQFF. The J gene is TRBJ2-1, the V gene TRBV9, with a tentative D call TRBD2 (5 bases). The CDR3 totals 16 residues. The germline V and J ends were trimmed by 1 base and 0 bases, with 11 bases remaining between them. The germline CDR1 and CDR2 sequences are SGDLS and YYNGEE.

The chain links TRBV28 to TRBJ2-7; tentatively, D is TRBD2 (5 bases). Germline V gene sequence: CDR1 MDHEN, CDR2 SYDVKM. Trimming took off 6 bases at V and 0 bases at J, with 21 bases between the two ends. The CDR3 covers 17 residues. The CDR3 protein is CASSLPPQKRLSYEQYF. CDR3 nucleotide sequence: TGTGCCAGCAGCCTCCCCCCCCAAAAGCGGCTCTCCTACGAGCAGTACTTC.

The chain couples TRBV4-2 to TRBJ1-4, with TRBD1 identical over 8 bases. V shed 3 bases, J shed 8 bases, and the junction held 14 bases outside the gene matches. The CDR3 has 17 residues. CDR1 is LGHNA, CDR2 YNFKEQ, per germline. CDR3 in DNA: TGTGCCAGCAGCCAGGAAGGACAGGGAATCGTACGGGAAAAACTGTTTTTT. Protein product: CASSQEGQGIVREKLFF.

This clonotype was picked up many times. The chain joins TRBV5-1 to TRBJ2-6; D gene uncertain. The CDR3 is 16 residues long. V shed 2 bases and J shed 1 base, with 10 bases lying between them. Germline values: CDR1 SGHRS, CDR2 YFSETQ. The CDR3 here is CASSFPDGSGANVLTF. CDR3 coding DNA: TGCGCCAGCAGCTTTCCGGACGGGTCTGGGGCCAACGTCCTGACTTTC.

The table lists this clonotype with many counts. The CDR3 region is CASSGSPGVLETQYF. CDR3 sequence (DNA): TGTGCCAGCAGTGGATCGCCCGGAGTTCTGGAGACCCAGTACTTC. The V gene is TRBV27, the J gene TRBJ2-5; D remains unclear. The CDR3 sequence is 15 residues long. The V and J ends lost 5 bases and 5 bases respectively, with 18 bases between them. The V gene's germline CDR1 is MNHEY and CDR2 SMNVEV (reference sequence).

With regard to this clonotype: A much more abundant neighbour one base away suggests this may be a read error. The genes are TRBV3-1 and TRBJ2-5, with D perhaps TRBD1 or TRBD2 (5 bases each). The CDR3 runs 15 residues. CDR1 is LGHDT, CDR2 YNNKEL, per germline (reference sequence). The CDR3 reads CASSQDIGAWETQCF. The DNA for the CDR3 is TGTGCCAGCAGCCAAGATATCGGGGCTTGGGAGACCCAGTGCTTC.

In this sample, this clonotype turned up many times. The CDR3: CGTTSVGAWNQPQHF. The CDR3 coding sequence is TGTGGCACCACTAGCGTGGGGGCCTGGAATCAGCCCCAGCATTTT. This rearrangement joins TRBV6-1 to TRBJ1-5; D might be TRBD1 (6 bases). Looked up from germline, CDR1 is MNHNS and CDR2 is SASEGT. The CDR3 runs 15 residues.

J is TRBJ2-7 and V is TRBV28; 9 bases map to TRBD1. The CDR3 is 14 residues long. Germline V lookup: CDR1 MDHEN, CDR2 SYDVKM. J was trimmed by 3 bases and V by 5 bases; bases with no gene match: 5. Here the CDR3 reads CASSPRDRDYEQYF. The CDR3 DNA sequence: TGTGCCAGCAGTCCCCGGGACAGGGACTACGAGCAGTACTTC.

This clonotype was seen only a few times. This chain connects TRBV20-1 to TRBJ1-1; D is unclear. V lost 0 bases and J 4 bases, leaving 9 bases between the germline ends. Per germline, CDR1 DFQATT and CDR2 SNEGSKA (reference sequence). The CDR3 covers 13 residues. The CDR3 spells CSARDRKGTEAFF. The CDR3 coding sequence is TGCAGTGCTAGAGATCGAAAGGGCACTGAAGCTTTCTTT.

The rearrangement joins TRBV19 to TRBJ2-2; D gene unclear. This CDR3 spans 14 amino acids. Per the germline V gene, CDR1 is LNHDA and CDR2 is SQIVND (reference sequence). Trimming pared 1 base from V and 6 bases from J, leaving 9 bases between. CDR3 sequence: CASSIGGGAGELFF. The CDR3 nucleotides read TGTGCCAGTAGTATAGGAGGTGGAGCCGGGGAGCTGTTTTTT.

This chain links TRBV5-5 with TRBJ1-5; 7 bases line up with TRBD1. The germline CDR1 and CDR2 sequences are SGHKS and YYEKEE (reference sequence). V trimming: 1 base; J trimming: 8 bases; junction bases outside the gene matches: 9. This CDR3 spans 15 amino acids. This CDR3 is CASSLSQGRTEPQHF. Here the CDR3 DNA reads TGTGCCAGCAGCTTGTCACAGGGGAGAACGGAGCCCCAGCATTTT.

The table lists this clonotype with a few counts. This chain uses TRBV2 with TRBJ2-3, with unresolved D. V lost 5 bases and J lost 1, with 7 bases in between. CDR1 and CDR2 from the germline V gene are SNHLY and FYNNEI. CDR3 length: 13 amino acids. The CDR3 here is CASSFKGTDTQYF. CDR3 DNA sequence: TGTGCCAGCAGTTTCAAGGGCACAGATACGCAGTATTTT.

This clonotype was found a few times. The chain combines TRBV10-3 with TRBJ2-2; TRBD1 is a possible D gene (6 bases). Germline loops: CDR1 ENHRY, CDR2 SYGVKD. The CDR3 sequence is 15 residues long. Trimming removed 6 bases from V and 1 base from J, with 12 bases in between. The CDR3 sequence is CAISPQGRNTGELFF. As DNA, the CDR3 is TGTGCCATCAGCCCACAGGGACGGAACACCGGGGAGCTGTTTTTT.

The chain links TRBV5-6 to TRBJ1-5; maybe TRBD1 (6 bases). The germline V and J ends were trimmed by 0 bases and 4 bases, with 11 bases remaining between them. Germline V gene sequence: CDR1 SGHDT, CDR2 YYEEEE. The CDR3 runs to 15 residues. The CDR3 nucleotides are TGTGCCAGCAGCTTGGCGACAGGTAATAATCAGCCCCAGCATTTT. Amino acid sequence: CASSLATGNNQPQHF.

The rearrangement joins TRBV28 to TRBJ2-3; a weak D match, TRBD1 (7 bases). The V and J ends lost 5 bases and 2 bases respectively, with 11 bases between them. The V gene's germline CDR1 is MDHEN and CDR2 SYDVKM. This CDR3 spans 14 amino acids. The CDR3 nucleotides are TGTGCCAGCAGTACCAGGGGGGCCACAGATACGCAGTATTTT. It specifies CASSTRGATDTQYF.

The sample holds a few counts of this clonotype. The V gene is TRBV4-1, the J gene TRBJ1-2, with D tentatively TRBD1 (6 bases). Trimming pared 4 bases from V and 8 bases from J, leaving 20 bases between. CDR1 is MGHRA, CDR2 YSYEKL, per germline. This CDR3 is 15 amino acids long. The CDR3 spells CASSRQVPDIGGYTF. The CDR3 bases are TGCGCCAGCAGCCGACAGGTCCCGGATATCGGGGGCTACACCTTC.

This clonotype was detected only a few times. V and J are TRBV9 and TRBJ2-7; possibly TRBD1 or TRBD2 for D (6 bases each). Trimming removed 3 bases at V and 3 bases at J, with 19 bases between. The CDR3 runs 16 residues. From germline, CDR1 is SGDLS and CDR2 YYNGEE. The CDR3 DNA sequence: TGTGCCAGCAGCGCAGACATCGGGGGCCCTAACTACGAGCAGTACTTC. It yields the protein CASSADIGGPNYEQYF.

This clonotype was observed many times. This chain uses TRBV28 with TRBJ2-7; 10 positions match TRBD1. The germline gives CDR1 MDHEN, CDR2 SYDVKM. The V and J ends lost 6 bases and 3 bases, in that order; junction bases with no gene match: 2. This CDR3 contains 13 residues. The CDR3, as DNA: TGTGCCAGCAGCGACAGGGGGCACTACGAGCAGTACTTC. Translation gives CASSDRGHYEQYF.

Comment on this clonotype: A read error likely explains this, since a far larger clone differs by one base. The chain links TRBV7-2 to TRBJ1-1; D is ambiguous. Germline CDR1 reads SGHTA; CDR2 reads FQGNSA. Trimming removed 6 bases from V and 6 bases from J, with 20 bases in between. The CDR3 totals 15 residues. The CDR3 DNA sequence: TGTGCCAGCAGTCCCCGCATGGAGAGAAACGCTGAAGCTTTCTTT. It specifies CASSPRMERNAEAFF.